Below, 3 T cell receptor beta chains from the same sample are listed, as sequenced in a study of control samples from healthy donors and cancer patients. Profiling relied on immunoSEQ multiplex PCR, and the TCRdb table lists in-frame clones only, not all of them. This sample has about 160,000 clones; about 94% occur once, and the top ten carry approximately 8%. Sequenced input: blood. The receptors originated from a woman aged 40-49 years in good health.

The chain employs TRBV4-1 and TRBJ1-4; D ambiguous. With 1 base removed from V and 8 bases from J, the gap between germline ends came to 11 bases. The CDR3 covers 14 residues. CDR1 is MGHRA and CDR2 is YSYEKL in the germline V gene. CDR3 sequence: CASSQVWGREKLFF. CDR3 DNA: TGCGCCAGCAGCCAAGTTTGGGGAAGGGAAAAACTGTTTTTT.

This clone was detected a few times. V is TRBV10-3 and J is TRBJ2-5, with no clear D. This CDR3 is 13 amino acids long. The germline V gene has CDR1 ENHRY and CDR2 SYGVKD. V was pared by 3 bases and J by 3 bases, with 8 bases between. CDR3 sequence: CAISDLPEETQYF. As DNA, the CDR3 is TGTGCCATCAGTGACTTACCAGAAGAGACCCAGTACTTC.

The V call is TRBV5-4, the J call TRBJ2-1, with TRBD2 identical over 7 bases. The CDR3 has 16 residues. Germline-derived CDR1 and CDR2 are SGHNT and YYREEE (reference sequence). V gave up 4 bases and J gave up 4 bases; unmatched junction bases: 11. CDR3 sequence reads: CASSPGSGGGYNEQFF. The DNA for the CDR3 is TGTGCCAGCAGCCCAGGGTCCGGCGGGGGATACAATGAGCAGTTCTTC.